One and the same sample provided the 28 T cell receptor beta chains below, sequenced in a study of blood T cell repertoires in COVID-19. This table comes from immunoSEQ multiplex PCR, and its TCRdb copy is limited to in-frame clones, with some not included. The table lists about 210,000 clones, around 89% of them singletons. Sequenced sample: PBMCs or T cells enriched from blood (not recorded which). All receptors derive from a woman under 30 who had recovered from COVID-19.

The rearrangement joins TRBV7-9 to TRBJ1-1, with 7 bases that match TRBD1. V was pared by 1 base and J by 1 base, with 3 bases of the junction left unmatched. Germline V gene lookup returns CDR1 SEHNR and CDR2 FQNEAQ (reference sequence). The CDR3 extends over 15 amino acids. DNA of the CDR3: TGTGCCAGCAGCTTAGTCAGGACAGGGAACACTGAAGCTTTCTTT. Translation gives CASSLVRTGNTEAFF.

The chain is built from TRBV28 and TRBJ2-4; weak D call: TRBD2 (7 bases). CDR3 length: 14 residues. V was pared by 3 bases and J by 6 bases, with 12 bases between. CDR1 is MDHEN and CDR2 is SYDVKM in the germline V gene. The CDR3 DNA reads TGTGCCAGCAGTTTTCGGAGGGGGGGAAACATTCAGTACTTC. Encoded protein: CASSFRRGGNIQYF.

V is TRBV4-1 and J is TRBJ1-6; D ambiguous. Trimming took 2 bases from V and 3 from J, leaving 14 bases between them. CDR1 is MGHRA, CDR2 YSYEKL, per germline. This CDR3 is 17 amino acids long. DNA for the CDR3: TGCGCCAGCAGCCAACAATCCGGACTGGGCTATAATTCACCCCTCCACTTT. Its translation is CASSQQSGLGYNSPLHF.

This rearrangement joins TRBV24-1 to TRBJ1-1, with D unresolved. V was clipped by 4 bases and J by 6 bases, with 14 bases between them. Germline V CDR1 and CDR2: KGHDR, SFDVKD. The CDR3 contains 14 residues. In DNA, the CDR3 is TGTGCCACCAGTGACCCCGGCCGGGGTGCTGAAGCTTTCTTT. Protein product: CATSDPGRGAEAFF.

The rearrangement links TRBV19 to TRBJ1-5; 10 bases are a match to TRBD1. Germline V lookup: CDR1 LNHDA, CDR2 SQIVND (reference sequence). CDR3 size: 13 residues. With V trimmed by 5 bases and J by 5 bases, 0 bases remained unmatched. The CDR3 reads CASSGTGDQPQHF. CDR3 bases: TGTGCCAGTAGTGGGACAGGGGATCAGCCCCAGCATTTT.

This clone was seen only once. The chain couples TRBV3-1 (or the pseudogene TRBV3-2) to TRBJ1-2, with 7 bases lining up with TRBD1. With V trimmed by 6 bases and J by 3 bases, 1 base remained unmatched. This CDR3 is built from 12 residues. Germline CDR1 LGHDT, CDR2 YNNKEL (reference sequence). Here the CDR3 reads CASRTGDYGYTF. The CDR3 DNA reads TGTGCCAGCAGAACAGGGGACTATGGCTACACCTTC.

In nucleotides, the CDR3 is TGTGCCAGCGGGCCAAGGGACAGTCGGGCCTACGAGCAGTACTTC. Encoded protein: CASGPRDSRAYEQYF. The V gene is TRBV5-6, the J gene TRBJ2-7; 7 bases match TRBD1. CDR1 is SGHDT and CDR2 is YYEEEE in the germline V gene. Trimming cost V 7 bases and J 2 bases; bases outside gene matches: 12. The CDR3 has 15 residues.

The CDR3 sequence is CASSPGQGLTYGYTF. Here the CDR3 DNA reads TGTGCCAGCTCACCCGGACAGGGGCTAACTTATGGCTACACCTTC. This chain links TRBV18 with TRBJ1-2; 9 bases agree with TRBD1. Unmatched junction bases numbered 7, after V lost 3 bases and J lost 5 bases. Germline CDR1 and CDR2: KGHSH and LQKENI. This CDR3 region has 15 residues.

This clone was recorded a few times. The J gene is TRBJ1-6, the V gene TRBV23-1; D might be TRBD1 (6 bases). TRBV23-1 is designated an ORF whose function remains uncertain. CDR3 length equals 14 residues. V was clipped by 4 bases and J by 7 bases, with 11 bases between them. The CDR3 DNA reads TGCGCCAGCAGTCGGGGGAGGGGGAATTCACCCCTCCACTTT. Its protein is CASSRGRGNSPLHF.

The CDR3 nucleotides are TGTGCCTGGAGCCGTAGCGGTACAGATACGCAGTATTTT. Amino acids: CAWSRSGTDTQYF. This chain links TRBV30 with TRBJ2-3; a weak D match, TRBD2 (6 bases). The V and J ends lost 3 bases and 3 bases respectively, with 10 bases between them. CDR3 length: 13 amino acids. Germline V gene lookup returns CDR1 GTSNPN and CDR2 SVGIG (reference sequence).

The chain is built from TRBV12-5 and TRBJ2-7; D call uncertain. Germline V gives CDR1 LGHNT, CDR2 FRNRAP. V was pared by 7 bases and J by 6 bases, with 16 bases between. This CDR3 is 13 amino acids long. The CDR3 nucleotides are TGTGCTAGTGCCCGAACGAGGAGTAGCGAGCAGTACTTC. Translating gives CASARTRSSEQYF.

J is TRBJ1-2 and V is TRBV9, with D hard to call. CDR3 size: 15 residues. Trimming took off 3 bases at V and 2 bases at J, with 14 bases between the two ends. Germline values: CDR1 SGDLS, CDR2 YYNGEE. Here the CDR3 DNA reads TGTGCCAGCAGCGCATACCGGGAACCGAACTATGGCTACACCTTC. It translates to CASSAYREPNYGYTF.

The gene calls are TRBV4-2 and TRBJ1-1; D gene unclear. Germline CDR1 and CDR2: LGHNA and YNFKEQ. V was clipped by 3 bases and J by 3 bases, with 11 bases between them. The CDR3 extends over 14 amino acids. CDR3 coding DNA: TGTGCCAGCAGCCACGACTTGGCGGACACTGAAGCTTTCTTT. Residues: CASSHDLADTEAFF.

The chain couples TRBV10-2 to TRBJ2-1, with 7 bases fitting TRBD2. The germline CDR1 and CDR2 sequences are WSHSY and SAAADI. Trimming removed 2 bases from V and 9 bases from J; junction bases left unmatched: 7. This CDR3 is built from 14 residues. CDR3 region: CASSEGLVLGEQFF. CDR3 DNA sequence: TGCGCCAGCAGTGAGGGACTAGTTCTCGGTGAGCAGTTCTTC.

This clone has just a few counts. The V gene is TRBV5-4, the J gene TRBJ2-5, with D tentatively TRBD1 (5 bases). With 2 bases removed from V and 3 bases from J, the gap between germline ends came to 11 bases. The CDR3 runs to 14 residues. Germline CDR1 and CDR2: SGHNT and YYREEE (reference sequence). As DNA, the CDR3 is TGTGCCAGCAGCTTCGGAGACAGAAAAGAGACCCAGTACTTC. Amino acids: CASSFGDRKETQYF.

The chain is built from TRBV5-1 and TRBJ2-5; 9 positions match TRBD1. Germline CDR1 SGHRS, CDR2 YFSETQ. Unmatched junction bases numbered 5, after V lost 0 bases and J lost 5 bases. The CDR3 totals 15 residues. The CDR3 sequence: CASSLGTGDRETQYF. CDR3 coding DNA: TGCGCCAGCAGCTTGGGGACAGGGGATAGGGAGACCCAGTACTTC.

This rearrangement joins TRBV6-5 to TRBJ1-1, with D possibly matching TRBD1 (6 bases). Trimming took off 11 bases at V and 4 bases at J, with 17 bases between the two ends. This CDR3 is built from 13 residues. The germline gives CDR1 MNHEY, CDR2 SVGAGI. CDR3 in amino acids: CAGQQGEGTEAFF. The DNA of the CDR3 is TGTGCCGGACAACAGGGAGAGGGCACTGAAGCTTTCTTT.

This chain connects TRBV5-5 to TRBJ2-2; 7 bases agree with TRBD1. Germline CDR1 SGHKS, CDR2 YYEKEE (reference sequence). This CDR3 contains 16 residues. J gave up 4 bases and V 4 bases, and 10 bases lay outside the gene matches. The chain's CDR3 is CASSLQGMLPTGELFF. CDR3 sequence (DNA): TGTGCCAGCAGCCTACAGGGGATGTTACCCACCGGGGAGCTGTTTTTT.

The V gene is TRBV18, the J gene TRBJ1-1; D gene ambiguous. This CDR3 has 13 residues. Germline V lookup: CDR1 KGHSH, CDR2 LQKENI. The V end lost 5 bases, the J end lost 2 bases, and 9 bases lay between the germline ends. The CDR3 DNA reads TGTGCCAGCTCATCTGAGTTCAACACTGAAGCTTTCTTT. Translating it yields CASSSEFNTEAFF.

The chain combines TRBV10-3 with TRBJ1-3; 8 positions agree with TRBD1. Losses at the gene ends were 7 bases for V and 0 bases for J; bases not matched to a gene: 8. This CDR3 is built from 16 residues. The germline V gene encodes CDR1 ENHRY and CDR2 SYGVKD. For the CDR3, the DNA is TGTGCCATCACCACGGACAGGGCGGGCTCTGGAAACACCATATATTTT. Translated: CAITTDRAGSGNTIYF.

V is TRBV6-5 and J is TRBJ1-1, with D maybe TRBD1 (6 bases). Germline CDR1 MNHEY, CDR2 SVGAGI. This CDR3 region has 13 residues. Trimming took off 4 bases at V and 1 base at J, with 7 bases between the two ends. CDR3 sequence: CASSWGQNTEAFF. CDR3 sequence (DNA): TGTGCCAGCAGTTGGGGACAGAACACTGAAGCTTTCTTT.

On this clone itself: The same CDR3 can be traced to other DNA sequences in this sample. The rearrangement joins TRBV30 to TRBJ1-6; the D is unclear. Germline V gene lookup returns CDR1 GTSNPN and CDR2 SVGIG (reference sequence). Trimming took 0 bases from V and 5 from J, leaving 5 bases between them. The CDR3 is made up of 13 amino acids. CDR3 amino acids: CAWSVQNNSPLHF. For the CDR3, the DNA is TGTGCCTGGAGTGTACAAAATAATTCACCCCTCCACTTT.

V is TRBV6-5 and J is TRBJ2-5, with TRBD2 matching 10 bases. With 7 bases clipped from V and 7 bases from J, the junction kept 12 bases outside the gene matches. CDR1 is MNHEY, CDR2 SVGAGI, per germline. This CDR3 is built from 15 residues. The DNA of the CDR3 is TGTGCCAGCACCCCCCAGCGGGGGGGTAAGGGGACCCAGTACTTC. This gives the protein CASTPQRGGKGTQYF.

The V and J genes are TRBV12-3 or TRBV12-4 and TRBJ1-2; D may be TRBD1 (6 bases). The CDR3 extends over 13 amino acids. The ends were cut back, 11 bases at V and 3 bases at J, with 16 bases in the middle. The CDR3 DNA follows: TGTGCCTCGAAACAGGGTGTCTACTATGGCTACACCTTC. This sequence encodes CASKQGVYYGYTF.

This clone was observed once. The gene calls are TRBV27 and TRBJ1-5; no reliable D call. The CDR3 loop spans 15 amino acids. CDR1 is MNHEY, CDR2 SMNVEV, per germline (reference sequence). V was clipped by 4 bases and J by 2 bases, with 12 bases between them. CDR3 DNA sequence: TGTGCCAGCAGTTCCCTCGTCGGAGGCAATCAGCCCCAGCATTTT. Its protein is CASSSLVGGNQPQHF.

This clone was counted once. The CDR3 coding sequence is TGTGCCAGCAGCCATACCGGGGTACTAAACACCATATATTTT. Its protein is CASSHTGVLNTIYF. The rearrangement uses TRBV4-2 and TRBJ1-3; D is unresolved. The V and J ends lost 3 bases and 6 bases respectively, with 12 bases between them. Germline values: CDR1 LGHNA, CDR2 YNFKEQ. The CDR3 has 14 amino acids.

This sequence joins TRBV19 and TRBJ2-7; D might be TRBD2 (5 bases). The CDR3 loop spans 11 amino acids. Germline V gene sequence: CDR1 LNHDA, CDR2 SQIVND (reference sequence). V was trimmed by 8 bases and J by 4 bases, leaving 9 bases between them. The CDR3 DNA reads as TGTGCCAGTGGATCGGGGTACGAGCAGTACTTC. Translation gives CASGSGYEQYF.

This sequence joins TRBV7-9 and TRBJ2-3; 7 bases fit TRBD2. The V gene's germline CDR1 is SEHNR and CDR2 FQNEAQ (reference sequence). This CDR3 comprises 17 residues. Germline trimming cut 5 bases from V and 0 bases from J; bases unmatched to any gene: 11. CDR3 sequence (DNA): TGTGCCAGCAGCCCTCCTGGAGAAGCGGGGAGCACAGATACGCAGTATTTT. Amino acid sequence: CASSPPGEAGSTDTQYF. The full variable domain, its missing parts supplied by reference TRBV7-9 and TRBJ2-3, is DTGVSQNPRHKITKRGQNVTFRCDPISEHNRLYWYRQTLGQGPEFLTYFQNEAQLEKSRLLSDRFSAERPKGSFSTLEIQRTEQGDSAMYLCASSPPGEAGSTDTQYFGPGTRLTVL.